This entry lists 21 T cell receptor beta chains sequenced from one sample in a study of cytomegalovirus exposure and HLA in healthy donors. Researchers ran the PCR with 60 Vbeta and 13 Jbeta primers. Here immunoSEQ multiplex PCR was the method, and the copy in TCRdb shows in-frame clones only, minus some. The table records 120,000 or so clones, around four fifths of them present only once. Source material: PBMCs. Source of these receptors: a man aged 35 to 55 in good health and CMV-seronegative.

The chain carries TRBV6-5 and TRBJ2-7; D unresolved. The CDR3 sequence is 11 residues long. Germline lookup yields CDR1 MNHEY and CDR2 SVGAGI. Trimming took 6 bases from V and 6 from J, leaving 9 bases between them. The CDR3 spells CASSLGGEQYF. The CDR3 DNA is TGTGCCAGCAGCCTTGGCGGCGAGCAGTACTTC.

The chain joins TRBV10-3 to TRBJ2-7; the match to TRBD2 covers 7 bases. Germline V lookup: CDR1 ENHRY, CDR2 SYGVKD. The CDR3 has 14 residues. The V and J ends lost 3 bases and 0 bases, in that order; junction bases with no gene match: 2. CDR3 DNA: TGTGCCATCAGTGACCCTAGCGGCTCCTACGAGCAGTACTTC. Translating it yields CAISDPSGSYEQYF.

The chain couples TRBV7-2 to TRBJ1-2; the match to TRBD1 covers 7 bases. Trimming at V came to 5 bases and at J to 8 bases, leaving 17 bases not matched to a gene. CDR3 size: 16 residues. CDR1 SGHTA and CDR2 FQGNSA come from the germline V gene. The CDR3 DNA reads as TGTGCCAGCAGCCCCTTGGGGGCAGGGGGTGGAAGCGGCTACACCTTC. Translation gives CASSPLGAGGGSGYTF.

This chain links TRBV2 with TRBJ2-7, with D possibly matching TRBD2 (6 bases). CDR3 length: 15 residues. Trimming removed 1 base from V and 3 bases from J, with 13 bases in between. Germline V CDR1 and CDR2: SNHLY, FYNNEI. The CDR3: CASSEVSGGIYEQYF. CDR3 coding DNA: TGTGCCAGCAGTGAAGTTTCTGGGGGGATCTACGAGCAGTACTTC.

A single count supports this clone. This rearrangement joins TRBV7-9 to TRBJ1-4, with TRBD1 matching over 10 bases. The CDR3 length is 13 residues. Germline lookup yields CDR1 SEHNR and CDR2 FQNEAQ (reference sequence). Germline trimming cut 8 bases from V and 5 bases from J; bases unmatched to any gene: 2. CDR3 sequence: CASDRGQNEKLFF. DNA for the CDR3: TGTGCCAGCGACAGGGGGCAAAATGAAAAACTGTTTTTT.

This clone turned up a few times. The rearrangement uses TRBV5-1 and TRBJ2-7; weak D call: TRBD2 (5 bases). CDR3 size: 15 residues. Trimming cost V 4 bases and J 6 bases, with 20 bases left between them. Germline V CDR1 and CDR2: SGHRS, YFSETQ. The CDR3 sequence is CASSPTLVIRGEQYF. CDR3 bases: TGCGCCAGCAGCCCAACCCTTGTGATCCGGGGCGAGCAGTACTTC.

This clone has only a few counts. The CDR3 region has the DNA TGTGCCAGCAGTCCGTGGACAGGGGAAGAGACCCAGTACTTC. Translating gives CASSPWTGEETQYF. The chain uses TRBV27 and TRBJ2-5, with TRBD1 identical over 9 bases. Germline V gene data show CDR1 as MNHEY and CDR2 as SMNVEV (reference sequence). Trimming took 5 bases from V and 3 from J; bases not matched to a gene: 4. The CDR3 has 14 amino acids.

This chain links TRBV5-1 with TRBJ2-1; D is unclear. Germline loops: CDR1 SGHRS, CDR2 YFSETQ. The CDR3 contains 13 residues. V was pared by 1 base and J by 6 bases, with 8 bases between. In DNA, the CDR3 is TGCGCCAGCAGCTTGTACAACCTCAATGAGCAGTTCTTC. It specifies CASSLYNLNEQFF.

The chain joins TRBV28 to TRBJ1-1; a possible D gene is TRBD1 (5 bases). This CDR3 spans 12 amino acids. The ends were cut back, 7 bases at V and 5 bases at J, with 11 bases in the middle. Per germline, CDR1 MDHEN and CDR2 SYDVKM. The CDR3 here is CASKVAGTEAFF. In DNA, the CDR3 is TGTGCCAGCAAGGTGGCAGGGACTGAAGCTTTCTTT.

The rearrangement links TRBV7-6 to TRBJ2-1; D not certain. The V gene's germline CDR1 is SGHVS and CDR2 FNYEAQ. Trimming removed 0 bases from V and 9 bases from J, with 6 bases in between. This CDR3 is built from 12 residues. The CDR3 DNA sequence: TGTGCCAGCAGCTTAGCGGGCGCTGAGCAGTTCTTC. It codes for CASSLAGAEQFF.

The chain combines TRBV27 with TRBJ1-2, with D possibly matching TRBD1 (5 bases). V was cut by 6 bases and J by 5 bases, with 16 bases left in between. CDR1 is MNHEY and CDR2 is SMNVEV in the germline V gene (reference sequence). The CDR3 is 14 residues long. The CDR3 spells CASRGGAGWYGYTF. The CDR3 coding sequence is TGTGCCAGCAGGGGTGGGGCAGGGTGGTATGGCTACACCTTC.

The gene calls are TRBV29-1 and TRBJ1-3, with D unresolved. Germline V CDR1 and CDR2: SQVTM, ANQGSEA. The CDR3 extends over 12 amino acids. The germline V and J ends were trimmed by 4 bases and 1 base, with 5 bases remaining between them. The CDR3 DNA sequence: TGCAGCGTTGCATTTTCTGGAAACACCATATATTTT. This translates into CSVAFSGNTIYF. Filled out from reference TRBV29-1 and TRBJ1-3, the complete variable domain reads SAVISQKPSRDICQRGTSLTIQCQVDSQVTMMFWYRQQPGQSLTLIATANQGSEATYESGFVIDKFPISRPNLTFSTLTVSNMSPEDSSIYLCSVAFSGNTIYFGEGSWLTVV.

This clone turned up a few times. The genes are TRBV7-9 and TRBJ1-1; D is perhaps TRBD1 (5 bases). V gave up 2 bases and J gave up 0 bases, with 7 bases separating them. Germline V gene data show CDR1 as SEHNR and CDR2 as FQNEAQ (reference sequence). The CDR3 totals 14 residues. CDR3 sequence (DNA): TGTGCCAGCAGCTTACAGGGCATGAACACTGAAGCTTTCTTT. Its translation is CASSLQGMNTEAFF.

This clone appeared once. The chain is built from TRBV5-4 and TRBJ2-1; D may be TRBD2 (5 bases). The V gene lost 0 bases and the J gene lost 4 bases, with 11 bases spanning the gap. CDR1 is SGHNT and CDR2 is YYREEE in the germline V gene (reference sequence). The CDR3 extends over 15 amino acids. The CDR3 is CASSLGSGTYNEQFF. CDR3 DNA sequence: TGTGCCAGCAGCTTGGGAAGCGGCACGTACAATGAGCAGTTCTTC.

The sample holds a few counts of this clone. The chain recombines TRBV5-1 with TRBJ2-5; 8 nucleotides match TRBD1. This CDR3 region has 15 residues. The germline V gene has CDR1 SGHRS and CDR2 YFSETQ. Losses at the gene ends were 5 bases for V and 1 base for J; bases not matched to a gene: 7. CDR3 residues: CASSTPGGPQETQYF. The CDR3 DNA is TGCGCCAGCAGTACCCCAGGGGGCCCCCAAGAGACCCAGTACTTC.

This chain links TRBV4-3 with TRBJ2-7; TRBD2 matches at 7 bases. Germline CDR1 and CDR2: LGHNA and YSLEER. The CDR3 sequence is 16 residues long. The V and J ends lost 1 base and 0 bases, in that order; junction bases with no gene match: 6. CDR3 sequence reads: CASSQGIGGSSYEQYF. DNA of the CDR3: TGCGCCAGCAGCCAAGGAATTGGCGGGAGCTCCTACGAGCAGTACTTC.

This chain connects TRBV9 to TRBJ2-1; D is possibly TRBD1 (6 bases). Trimming stripped 0 bases from V and 4 bases from J, with 17 bases between. CDR1 is SGDLS, CDR2 YYNGEE, per germline. The CDR3 runs to 17 residues. CDR3 DNA sequence: TGTGCCAGCAGCGTAGAGATAACGGCAGGGGCGTACAATGAGCAGTTCTTC. Translated, it gives CASSVEITAGAYNEQFF.

This clone was seen a single time. The chain employs TRBV18 and TRBJ2-5; 7 positions match TRBD1. The germline CDR1 and CDR2 sequences are KGHSH and LQKENI. CDR3 length: 13 amino acids. J gave up 2 bases and V 5 bases, and 2 bases lay outside the gene matches. CDR3 sequence (DNA): TGTGCCAGCTCAGGGGGACAGCAAGAGACCCAGTACTTC. Protein: CASSGGQQETQYF. The full variable domain, rest sourced from reference TRBV18 and TRBJ2-5, is NAGVMQNPRHLVRRRGQEARLRCSPMKGHSHVYWYRQLPEEGLKFMVYLQKENIIDESGMPKERFSAEFPKEGPSILRIQQVVRGDSAAYFCASSGGQQETQYFGPGTRLLVL.

The V and J genes are TRBV19 and TRBJ1-1; perhaps TRBD1 as D (6 bases). This CDR3 region has 14 residues. Between the trimmed V and J ends, which lost 1 base and 0 bases, there was a span of 6 bases. Germline V gives CDR1 LNHDA, CDR2 SQIVND (reference sequence). DNA of the CDR3: TGTGCCAGTAGTATAGGGGGGCTGAACACTGAAGCTTTCTTT. It yields the protein CASSIGGLNTEAFF.

The rearrangement joins TRBV6-5 to TRBJ1-4; 7 bases map to TRBD1. V lost 6 bases and J lost 4; bases outside the gene matches: 5. The germline CDR1 and CDR2 sequences are MNHEY and SVGAGI. The CDR3 covers 14 residues. CDR3 region: CASSFDRVNEKLFF. CDR3 sequence (DNA): TGTGCCAGCAGCTTCGACAGGGTTAATGAAAAACTGTTTTTT.

This rearrangement joins TRBV10-3 to TRBJ2-1, with D unclear. The CDR3 contains 13 residues. Germline loops: CDR1 ENHRY, CDR2 SYGVKD. CDR3 residues: CVSRTGSYNEQFF. CDR3 nucleotide sequence: TGTGTATCCCGAACGGGCTCCTACAATGAGCAGTTCTTC.